Below, 8 T cell receptor beta chains from the same sample are listed, as sequenced in a study of T cells in Graves' hyperthyroidism and ophthalmopathy. RNA transcripts served as the template for amplifying TCR beta CDR3 regions. The HTBI primer set was used in a first-round RT-PCR of the TCR CDR3. MiXCR, applied by TCRdb to the multiplex PCR reads, yields one record per CDR3 protein. The table shows about 590,000 distinct CDR3 sequences, with roughly 14% occurring only once. Sequencing used blood. Receptors were obtained from a woman in her 30s with Graves' hyperthyroidism.

The table lists this clonotype with many counts. Mismatch with germline at one junction end may stem from a read error. The rearrangement uses TRBV11-3 and TRBJ2-2; D uncertain. Germline V gene lookup returns CDR1 SGHNT and CDR2 YENEEA. The CDR3 is made up of 15 amino acids. This CDR3 reads CPSSSSVEDTGELFF. The DNA for the CDR3 is TGTCCCAGCAGCTCGTCGGTAGAGGACACCGGGGAGCTGTTTTTT. Combining the CDR3 with reference TRBV11-3 and TRBJ2-2 gives the whole variable domain EAGVVQSPRYKIIEKKQPVAFWCNPISGHNTLYWYLQNLGQGPELLIRYENEEAVDDSQLPKDRFSAERLKGVDSTLKIQPAELGDSAVYLCPSSSSVEDTGELFFGEGSRLTVL.

The chain employs TRBV29-1 and TRBJ2-1; D unclear. Looked up from germline, CDR1 is SQVTM and CDR2 is ANQGSEA. The V end lost 5 bases, the J end lost 0 bases, and 20 bases lay between the germline ends. CDR3 size: 17 residues. The DNA of the CDR3 is TGCAGCGTTCCCCGTTCGGGTAAAACCAGCTCCTACAATGAGCAGTTCTTC. Protein product: CSVPRSGKTSSYNEQFF.

This clonotype was detected many times. The V gene is TRBV7-2, the J gene TRBJ2-1, with 10 bases matching TRBD2. V lost 4 bases to trimming and J lost 8 bases; unmatched junction nucleotides: 11. Germline V lookup: CDR1 SGHTA, CDR2 FQGNSA. CDR3 size: 16 residues. As DNA, the CDR3 is TGTGCCAGCAGCTACCCACTAGCGGGATATTCATATGAGCAGTTCTTC. It encodes CASSYPLAGYSYEQFF.

This chain joins TRBV20-1 and TRBJ2-7, with 9 bases lining up with TRBD1. This CDR3 has 16 residues. V lost 0 bases to trimming and J lost 4 bases; unmatched junction nucleotides: 10. Germline values: CDR1 DFQATT, CDR2 SNEGSKA (reference sequence). The CDR3 nucleotides read TGCAGTGCTAGAGACCCGAACAGGGGGCTAGGGTACGAGCAGTACTTC. Its protein product is CSARDPNRGLGYEQYF.

This clonotype was seen a few times. This rearrangement joins TRBV5-1 to TRBJ2-3; 11 bases map to TRBD1. Trimming took 5 bases from V and 5 from J; bases not matched to a gene: 10. The germline CDR1 and CDR2 sequences are SGHRS and YFSETQ. This CDR3 is 16 amino acids long. CDR3 loop: CASSSDRGRGGDTQYF. The CDR3, as DNA: TGCGCCAGCAGTTCGGACAGGGGGCGAGGAGGAGATACGCAGTATTTT.

Only a few counts were recorded for this clonotype. CDR3 residues: CASSLGTGADTEAFF. CDR3 DNA sequence: TGCGCCAGCAGCTTAGGGACAGGGGCGGACACTGAAGCTTTCTTT. The V call is TRBV5-1, the J call TRBJ1-1; 10 bases line up with TRBD1. The CDR3 sequence is 15 residues long. The germline CDR1 and CDR2 sequences are SGHRS and YFSETQ. Germline trimming cut 2 bases from V and 3 bases from J; bases unmatched to any gene: 4.

This clonotype was recorded at least ten times. This chain links TRBV3-1 with TRBJ2-7; no reliable D call. The CDR3 runs to 13 residues. With 0 bases removed from V and 2 bases from J, the gap between germline ends came to 5 bases. Germline CDR1 is LGHDT and CDR2 is YNNKEL (reference sequence). CDR3 loop: CASSQDPAYEQYF. In DNA form, the CDR3 reads TGTGCCAGCAGCCAAGATCCAGCCTACGAGCAGTACTTC.

The chain couples TRBV19 to TRBJ1-5; D unresolved. The V end was cut by 8 bases, the J end by 4 bases, with 15 bases between. CDR1 and CDR2 from the germline V gene are LNHDA and SQIVND (reference sequence). This CDR3 is built from 14 residues. Here the CDR3 DNA reads TGTGCCAGTCTCCCATACGGGGATAATCAGCCCCAGCATTTT. This codes for CASLPYGDNQPQHF.